The 30 T cell receptor beta chains in this list originate from one sample, sequenced in a study of CD8+ T cells in alopecia areata. Sample treatment: oral pan-JAK inhibitor, 5-10 mg twice daily. cDNA prepared by RNA extraction and subsequent reverse transcription served as the template for sequencing. Here immunoSEQ multiplex PCR was the method, and the copy in TCRdb shows in-frame clones only, minus some. The table has 200,000 to 250,000 clones, roughly 64% seen once; the top ten hold 4% to 4.5%. The specimen was CD4+ T cells sorted from blood, collected at week 4, from a patient treated with tofacitinib. These receptors all stem from a human donor with alopecia areata.

The chain couples TRBV29-1 to TRBJ1-1; no reliable D call. Trimming cost V 7 bases and J 3 bases, with 21 bases left between them. The CDR3 length is 15 residues. CDR1 is SQVTM and CDR2 is ANQGSEA in the germline V gene. The CDR3 DNA reads TGCAGCGCCCTAGGAGACTCCAAGAAGTACACTGAAGCTTTCTTT. It translates to CSALGDSKKYTEAFF. Full variable domain (remainder filled in from reference TRBV29-1 and TRBJ1-1): SAVISQKPSRDICQRGTSLTIQCQVDSQVTMMFWYRQQPGQSLTLIATANQGSEATYESGFVIDKFPISRPNLTFSTLTVSNMSPEDSSIYLCSALGDSKKYTEAFFGQGTRLTVV.

The chain joins TRBV6-5 to TRBJ1-2; D is possibly TRBD1 (5 bases). V was clipped by 0 bases and J by 0 bases, with 8 bases between them. Germline V gene data show CDR1 as MNHEY and CDR2 as SVGAGI. The CDR3 runs 15 residues. This CDR3 reads CASSYSNRPNYGYTF. CDR3 coding DNA: TGTGCCAGCAGTTACTCGAACAGGCCTAACTATGGCTACACCTTC.

The rearrangement uses TRBV7-8 and TRBJ1-2; D unresolved. Germline V lookup: CDR1 SGHVS, CDR2 FQNEAQ. The V end was cut by 2 bases, the J end by 6 bases, with 13 bases between. The CDR3 loop spans 14 amino acids. The chain's CDR3 is CASSLRMSSHGYTF. The CDR3 region has the DNA TGTGCCAGCAGCTTACGAATGTCATCTCATGGCTACACCTTC.

The CDR3 sequence: CASSQELASGRYNEQFF. In DNA form, the CDR3 reads TGCGCCAGCAGCCAAGAGTTGGCTAGCGGGAGATACAATGAGCAGTTCTTC. The chain employs TRBV4-3 and TRBJ2-1; 10 nucleotides agree with TRBD2. The CDR3 consists of 17 residues. The V gene end was trimmed by 0 bases and the J gene end by 4 bases; junction bases not matched to a gene: 6. The V gene's germline CDR1 is LGHNA and CDR2 YSLEER.

The chain employs TRBV18 and TRBJ2-5; D ambiguous. The CDR3 extends over 14 amino acids. V shed 3 bases and J shed 0 bases, with 8 bases lying between them. The germline V gene has CDR1 KGHSH and CDR2 LQKENI. The CDR3 bases are TGTGCCAGCTCACCCAACGGCAACCAAGAGACCCAGTACTTC. Residues: CASSPNGNQETQYF.

The chain combines TRBV4-2 with TRBJ1-1, with D perhaps TRBD1 (5 bases). CDR3 size: 15 residues. V was shortened by 0 bases and J by 4 bases, with 12 bases between the two germline ends. CDR1 LGHNA and CDR2 YNFKEQ come from the germline V gene. The CDR3 nucleotides read TGTGCCAGCAGCCAAGACGAGGGGCGGATCACTGAAGCTTTCTTT. Its translation: CASSQDEGRITEAFF.

This clone showed up just a few times. The chain couples TRBV6-1 to TRBJ1-2; perhaps TRBD1 as D (6 bases). From germline, CDR1 is MNHNS and CDR2 SASEGT. The CDR3 length is 15 residues. Between the trimmed V and J ends, which lost 6 bases and 5 bases, there was a span of 19 bases. CDR3 amino acids: CASSEGQSGVYGYTF. Written as DNA, the CDR3 is TGTGCCAGCAGCGAGGGACAATCGGGTGTGTATGGCTACACCTTC.

V usage is TRBV7-9 and J usage is TRBJ2-7; 9 bases map to TRBD2. Germline V lookup: CDR1 SEHNR, CDR2 FQNEAQ (reference sequence). Trimming cost V 8 bases and J 6 bases; bases outside gene matches: 8. This CDR3 comprises 13 residues. CDR3 sequence: CASSPSGVSEQYF. DNA for the CDR3: TGTGCCAGCTCCCCTAGCGGGGTCTCCGAGCAGTACTTC. Filled out from reference TRBV7-9 and TRBJ2-7, the complete variable domain reads DTGVSQNPRHKITKRGQNVTFRCDPISEHNRLYWYRQTLGQGPEFLTYFQNEAQLEKSRLLSDRFSAERPKGSFSTLEIQRTEQGDSAMYLCASSPSGVSEQYFGPGTRLTVT.

Here the CDR3 reads CASSHLPGAGTPYGYTF. DNA of the CDR3: TGCGCCAGCAGCCATCTCCCGGGAGCAGGGACCCCCTATGGCTACACCTTC. The V gene is TRBV4-1, the J gene TRBJ1-2, with D possibly being TRBD1 (5 bases). The CDR3 loop spans 17 amino acids. Germline CDR1 and CDR2: MGHRA and YSYEKL. V shed 3 bases and J shed 4 bases, with 21 bases lying between them.

The CDR3: CASSPDSYNQPQHF. The CDR3 region has the DNA TGTGCCAGCAGCCCCGACAGCTACAATCAGCCCCAGCATTTT. The genes are TRBV7-9 and TRBJ1-5, with a tentative D call TRBD1 (5 bases). CDR1 is SEHNR and CDR2 is FQNEAQ in the germline V gene (reference sequence). V lost 5 bases and J 3 bases, leaving 11 bases between the germline ends. The CDR3 extends over 14 amino acids.

V gene TRBV7-3 combines with J gene TRBJ2-6; tentatively, D is TRBD1 (5 bases). The CDR3 extends over 16 amino acids. The V end lost 0 bases, the J end lost 0 bases, and 6 bases lay between the germline ends. Germline V gene data show CDR1 as SGHTA and CDR2 as FQGTGA. CDR3 sequence reads: CASSLTGLSGANVLTF. The CDR3, as DNA: TGTGCCAGCAGCTTAACGGGGCTCTCTGGGGCCAACGTCCTGACTTTC.

V gene TRBV6-5 combines with J gene TRBJ2-7; 7 bases agree with TRBD1. Trimming at V came to 5 bases and at J to 3 bases, leaving 7 bases not matched to a gene. Germline V gene data show CDR1 as MNHEY and CDR2 as SVGAGI. The CDR3 is 14 residues long. The CDR3 bases are TGTGCCAGCAGTAAGGGGACAGTTCTCTACGAGCAGTACTTC. Protein product: CASSKGTVLYEQYF.

Worth noting for this clone: Distinct nucleotide sequences in the sample also encode this CDR3. This chain connects TRBV2 to TRBJ2-3; D might be TRBD2 (5 bases). Trimming removed 3 bases at V and 2 bases at J, with 6 bases between. The CDR3 length is 13 residues. Germline CDR1 SNHLY, CDR2 FYNNEI. CDR3 in amino acids: CASSDGITDTQYF. DNA for the CDR3: TGTGCCAGCAGTGACGGGATCACAGATACGCAGTATTTT.

This chain uses TRBV27 with TRBJ1-6; 7 bases are shared with TRBD1. The V gene's germline CDR1 is MNHEY and CDR2 SMNVEV (reference sequence). The CDR3 sequence is 14 residues long. The trim removed 0 bases at V and 9 bases at J, leaving 2 bases unmatched. CDR3 region: CASSLSYRGSPLHF. CDR3 coding DNA: TGTGCCAGCAGTTTATCCTACAGGGGTTCACCCCTCCACTTT.

The V and J genes are TRBV2 and TRBJ2-5, with D perhaps being TRBD1 or TRBD2 (5 bases each). Trimming removed 9 bases from V and 5 bases from J, with 16 bases in between. Germline V gives CDR1 SNHLY, CDR2 FYNNEI. CDR3 size: 13 residues. DNA of the CDR3: TGTGCCAGTTTGGGGGAATGGGCCGAGACCCAGTACTTC. It yields the protein CASLGEWAETQYF.

The chain carries TRBV4-3 and TRBJ2-2, with 11 positions matching TRBD2. V dropped 1 base and J dropped 4; count of bases not matched to a gene: 2. The CDR3 spans 16 residues. The germline CDR1 and CDR2 sequences are LGHNA and YSLEER. Here the CDR3 DNA reads TGCGCCAGCAGCCAAGGGCTAGCGGGGGGCACCGGGGAGCTGTTTTTT. Protein product: CASSQGLAGGTGELFF.

This chain uses TRBV21-1 with TRBJ2-5. TRBV21-1 is a pseudogene locus. The CDR3 runs to 12 residues. CDR3 coding DNA: TGTGCCAGCCCCGCCCGCCAAGAGACCCAGTACTTC. As protein: CASPARQETQYF.

This clone was seen a single time. V gene TRBV30 combines with J gene TRBJ1-2, with TRBD1 identical over 8 bases. V was pared by 4 bases and J by 7 bases, with 8 bases of the junction left unmatched. CDR1 GTSNPN and CDR2 SVGIG come from the germline V gene (reference sequence). The CDR3 has 13 residues. The CDR3: CAWTQGAIGGYTF. The CDR3 bases are TGTGCCTGGACCCAGGGGGCGATAGGTGGCTACACCTTC.

V usage is TRBV5-6 and J usage is TRBJ1-5; no definite D call. The CDR3 has 14 residues. V lost 2 bases and J lost 4, with 10 bases in between. Germline V gene data show CDR1 as SGHDT and CDR2 as YYEEEE. CDR3 region: CASSFLQGNQPQHF. CDR3 in DNA: TGTGCCAGCAGCTTTTTACAAGGGAATCAGCCCCAGCATTTT.

This clone was seen only a few times. The chain joins TRBV10-3 to TRBJ1-2; the D gene is possibly TRBD1 (6 bases). The CDR3 loop spans 14 amino acids. The V gene's germline CDR1 is ENHRY and CDR2 SYGVKD. V lost 5 bases and J 1 base, leaving 11 bases between the germline ends. The CDR3 loop is CAISSGTSNYGYTF. CDR3 sequence (DNA): TGTGCCATCAGTTCCGGGACAAGTAACTATGGCTACACCTTC.

This clone was found once. The chain combines TRBV4-2 with TRBJ1-1, with D perhaps matching TRBD1 (5 bases). V was clipped by 4 bases and J by 1 base, with 10 bases between them. Germline CDR1 is LGHNA and CDR2 is YNFKEQ. The CDR3 has 14 amino acids. CDR3 DNA: TGTGCCAGCAGCCCGAGCGGGGCGAACACTGAAGCTTTCTTT. Translated, it gives CASSPSGANTEAFF.

This clone was seen a few times. This chain links TRBV7-2 with TRBJ2-3; 8 bases line up with TRBD2. Germline values: CDR1 SGHTA, CDR2 FQGNSA. V was pared by 6 bases and J by 0 bases, with 5 bases of the junction left unmatched. CDR3 length equals 15 residues. The CDR3 loop is CASRTGGPSTDTQYF. The DNA of the CDR3 is TGTGCCAGCAGGACGGGGGGGCCTAGCACAGATACGCAGTATTTT.

The rearrangement joins TRBV7-9 to TRBJ2-5; TRBD1 might be the D (5 bases). Trimming shortened V by 4 bases and J by 10 bases, and 16 bases separated the two germline ends. This CDR3 contains 13 residues. CDR1 and CDR2 (germline): SEHNR, FQNEAQ (reference sequence). CDR3 amino acids: CASSSGHAPNQYF. For the CDR3, the DNA is TGTGCCAGCAGCTCTGGACACGCACCTAACCAGTACTTC.

The rearrangement links TRBV27 to TRBJ1-5; D remains unclear. Trimming removed 0 bases at V and 4 bases at J, with 10 bases between. The CDR3 has 15 amino acids. Per the germline V gene, CDR1 is MNHEY and CDR2 is SMNVEV (reference sequence). CDR3 region: CASSLSQPVNQPQHF. DNA of the CDR3: TGTGCCAGCAGTTTATCTCAGCCAGTAAATCAGCCCCAGCATTTT.

Many counts were recorded for this clone. The genes are TRBV7-8 and TRBJ2-7; D perhaps matches TRBD1 (6 bases). Germline V gene sequence: CDR1 SGHVS, CDR2 FQNEAQ. The CDR3 sequence is 15 residues long. V was shortened by 5 bases and J by 4 bases, with 18 bases between the two germline ends. CDR3 bases: TGTGCCAGCAGCCCCGCCCGGACAGCAGCTTACGAGCAGTACTTC. It translates to CASSPARTAAYEQYF.

There are a few counts of this clone. As DNA, the CDR3 is TGTGCCAGCCAACAGGGGTCTTCACCCCTCCACTTT. It codes for CASQQGSSPLHF. The chain carries TRBV6-5 and TRBJ1-6, with TRBD1 identical over 7 bases. The CDR3 sequence is 12 residues long. Germline CDR1 MNHEY, CDR2 SVGAGI. The V and J ends lost 8 bases and 9 bases, in that order; junction bases with no gene match: 4.

This clone was picked up a small number of times. This chain connects TRBV30 to TRBJ2-1; 12 bases fit TRBD2. Germline lookup yields CDR1 GTSNPN and CDR2 SVGIG (reference sequence). There are 15 residues in the CDR3. Trimming took 1 base from V and 9 from J; bases not matched to a gene: 7. This CDR3 reads CAWSGLLAGGTEQFF. The CDR3, as DNA: TGTGCCTGGAGTGGGTTACTAGCGGGGGGTACTGAGCAGTTCTTC. Supplemented by reference TRBV30 and TRBJ2-1, the full variable domain reads SQTIHQWPATLVQPVGSPLSLECTVEGTSNPNLYWYRQAAGRGLQLLFYSVGIGQISSEVPQNLSASRPQDRQFILSSKKLLLSDSGFYLCAWSGLLAGGTEQFFGPGTRLTVL.

Notes on this clone: Additional DNA sequences in this sample encode the identical CDR3. The chain is built from TRBV29-1 and TRBJ1-3, with D unclear. There are 12 residues in the CDR3. The V end lost 4 bases, the J end lost 0 bases, and 4 bases lay between the germline ends. CDR1 and CDR2 (germline): SQVTM, ANQGSEA. CDR3 sequence reads: CSVAHSGNTIYF. In DNA form, the CDR3 reads TGCAGCGTTGCTCACTCTGGAAACACCATATATTTT.

The chain uses TRBV27 and TRBJ2-7; TRBD1 might be the D (6 bases). The length of the CDR3 is 14 residues. Germline-derived CDR1 and CDR2 are MNHEY and SMNVEV (reference sequence). With 2 bases removed from V and 6 bases from J, the gap between germline ends came to 14 bases. CDR3 sequence reads: CASSLRGRGREQYF. CDR3 nucleotide sequence: TGTGCCAGCAGTTTACGTGGCAGGGGTCGCGAGCAGTACTTC.

CDR3: CASSRRGTDYGYTF. DNA of the CDR3: TGTGCCAGCAGTCGTCGCGGGACAGATTATGGCTACACCTTC. The chain has TRBV6-5 and TRBJ1-2, with TRBD1 identical over 7 bases. The V gene's germline CDR1 is MNHEY and CDR2 SVGAGI. CDR3 length equals 14 residues. Trimming cost V 5 bases and J 5 bases; bases outside gene matches: 8.